The 29 T cell receptor beta chains below were found in one sample sequenced in a study of blood T cell repertoires in COVID-19. Measured with immunoSEQ multiplex PCR; TCRdb has only the in-frame clones, and not every one. Seen here are under 400,000 clones, around 90% observed once, and the top ten hold 2.5% to 3.5%. The material sequenced was peripheral blood. The receptors derive from a woman in her twenties or thirties with COVID-19, enrolled during active disease.

The V call is TRBV10-3, the J call TRBJ2-1, with 13 bases lining up with TRBD2. Looked up from germline, CDR1 is ENHRY and CDR2 is SYGVKD. The CDR3 runs 18 residues. After removal of 6 bases from V and 1 base from J, the junction contained 9 bases not matched to a gene. The CDR3: CAIRTTSGRPWSYNEQFF. CDR3 sequence (DNA): TGTGCCATCAGGACGACTAGCGGGAGGCCCTGGTCCTACAATGAGCAGTTCTTC.

The chain couples TRBV29-1 to TRBJ1-1; tentative D call: TRBD1 (5 bases). This CDR3 has 13 residues. The V gene's germline CDR1 is SQVTM and CDR2 ANQGSEA. Deletions cut 7 bases from V and 0 bases from J, with 12 bases between. The CDR3 loop is CSAMTDMNTEAFF. In nucleotides, the CDR3 is TGCAGCGCCATGACAGACATGAACACTGAAGCTTTCTTT.

In its sample, this clone was seen a few times. This rearrangement joins TRBV6-5 to TRBJ2-5; 14 nucleotides match TRBD2. The junction had 10 bases not matched to a gene; V was cut back by 9 bases and J by 7 bases. Germline loops: CDR1 MNHEY, CDR2 SVGAGI. CDR3 length: 15 residues. Here the CDR3 reads CASSGLAGARGTQYF. CDR3 DNA: TGTGCCAGTTCGGGACTAGCGGGGGCGCGGGGGACCCAGTACTTC.

The sample holds one count of this clone. The J gene is TRBJ1-1, the V gene TRBV3-1 (or the pseudogene TRBV3-2), with TRBD1 matching over 10 bases. V shed 3 bases, J shed 5 bases, and the junction held 12 bases outside the gene matches. CDR1 is LGHDT and CDR2 is YNNKEL in the germline V gene (reference sequence). This CDR3 is 17 amino acids long. CDR3 DNA sequence: TGTGCCAGCAGCCATGGACTGGGGACAGGGGATTTTACTGAAGCTTTCTTT. It codes for CASSHGLGTGDFTEAFF.

The chain is built from TRBV10-3 and TRBJ1-5, with unresolved D. The CDR3 is 13 residues long. V was cut by 7 bases and J by 7 bases, with 14 bases left in between. Germline-derived CDR1 and CDR2 are ENHRY and SYGVKD. CDR3 nucleotide sequence: TGTGCCATCAATCGTGCTCCCCAGCAGCCCCAGCATTTT. This gives the protein CAINRAPQQPQHF.

This sequence joins TRBV6-5 and TRBJ2-7; 8 nucleotides agree with TRBD2. Germline CDR1 is MNHEY and CDR2 is SVGAGI. Trimming removed 5 bases from V and 2 bases from J; junction bases left unmatched: 5. The CDR3 loop spans 14 amino acids. The CDR3 sequence is CASSTSGSAYEQYF. For the CDR3, the DNA is TGTGCCAGCAGTACTAGCGGAAGTGCCTACGAGCAGTACTTC.

This chain joins TRBV2 and TRBJ1-4; D uncertain. The CDR3 contains 12 residues. Germline V gene data show CDR1 as SNHLY and CDR2 as FYNNEI. Trimming removed 7 bases from V and 1 base from J, with 4 bases in between. Written as DNA, the CDR3 is TGTGCCAGCACCCTAACTAATGAAAAACTGTTTTTT. As protein: CASTLTNEKLFF.

The chain combines TRBV9 with TRBJ1-5; 8 bases agree with TRBD1. Germline V CDR1 and CDR2: SGDLS, YYNGEE. The CDR3 length is 14 residues. The J segment lost 6 bases and the V segment lost 4 bases, leaving 6 bases of the junction unmatched. CDR3 nucleotide sequence: TGTGCCAGCAGCTTGGGACAGGTCGGTCAGCCCCAGCATTTT. Its translation is CASSLGQVGQPQHF.

This clone occurred once. The gene calls are TRBV5-5 and TRBJ1-5; D may be TRBD1 (6 bases). The CDR3 is 14 amino acids. Deletions cut 1 base from V and 2 bases from J, with 7 bases between. Germline-derived CDR1 and CDR2 are SGHKS and YYEKEE (reference sequence). CDR3 sequence (DNA): TGTGCCAGCAGCTTGCCAGGGGGCAATCAGCCCCAGCATTTT. Translated, it gives CASSLPGGNQPQHF.

The chain employs TRBV28 and TRBJ2-7, with 7 bases matching TRBD1. Germline V CDR1 and CDR2: MDHEN, SYDVKM. The V gene end was trimmed by 2 bases and the J gene end by 4 bases; junction bases not matched to a gene: 8. The CDR3 is 15 residues long. CDR3: CASSLAHGQAYEQYF. In DNA form, the CDR3 reads TGTGCCAGCAGTTTAGCCCACGGACAGGCTTACGAGCAGTACTTC.

The V call is TRBV6-5, the J call TRBJ2-1, with 10 bases aligning to TRBD1. Germline V CDR1 and CDR2: MNHEY, SVGAGI. The CDR3 contains 14 residues. The J segment lost 7 bases and the V segment lost 7 bases, leaving 7 bases of the junction unmatched. This CDR3 is CASTSRDRGNEQFF. Here the CDR3 DNA reads TGTGCCAGCACGTCCCGGGACAGGGGTAATGAGCAGTTCTTC.

The V and J genes are TRBV5-1 and TRBJ2-3, with 8 bases fitting TRBD2. V shed 0 bases, J shed 3 bases, and the junction held 6 bases outside the gene matches. The CDR3 totals 16 residues. The V gene's germline CDR1 is SGHRS and CDR2 YFSETQ. The CDR3 sequence is CASSLGSGVRTDTQYF. The DNA for the CDR3 is TGCGCCAGCAGCTTGGGTAGCGGGGTTCGTACAGATACGCAGTATTTT.

The chain links TRBV7-6 to TRBJ1-2; TRBD1 matches 12 bases. The CDR3 extends over 17 amino acids. Germline loops: CDR1 SGHVS, CDR2 FNYEAQ. V dropped 1 base and J dropped 4; count of bases not matched to a gene: 7. The CDR3 DNA reads as TGTGCCAGCAGCTTAGAAGGGGACAGGGGGCTCGTCTATGGCTACACCTTC. It specifies CASSLEGDRGLVYGYTF.

Only one count was recorded for this clone. The rearrangement joins TRBV5-1 to TRBJ2-1; 11 bases align to TRBD2. V was clipped by 3 bases and J by 6 bases; unmatched bases: 8. This CDR3 comprises 16 residues. Germline-derived CDR1 and CDR2 are SGHRS and YFSETQ. CDR3 in amino acids: CASSYYSGRAGNEQFF. Here the CDR3 DNA reads TGCGCCAGCAGCTATTATAGCGGGAGGGCCGGCAATGAGCAGTTCTTC. Drawing the rest from reference TRBV5-1 and TRBJ2-1, the complete variable domain is KAGVTQTPRYLIKTRGQQVTLSCSPISGHRSVSWYQQTPGQGLQFLFEYFSETQRNKGNFPGRFSGRQFSNSRSEMNVSTLELGDSALYLCASSYYSGRAGNEQFFGPGTRLTVL.

The chain employs TRBV5-8 and TRBJ1-5; D possibly corresponds to TRBD1 (6 bases). The germline V and J ends were trimmed by 6 bases and 4 bases, with 11 bases remaining between them. This CDR3 spans 13 amino acids. CDR1 is SGHTS, CDR2 YDEGEE, per germline. Here the CDR3 reads CASNKGENQPQHF. CDR3 coding DNA: TGTGCCAGCAATAAGGGGGAGAATCAGCCCCAGCATTTT.

This sequence joins TRBV29-1 and TRBJ2-7, with D possibly being TRBD1 (5 bases). V shed 3 bases and J shed 7 bases, with 22 bases lying between them. Per the germline V gene, CDR1 is SQVTM and CDR2 is ANQGSEA. The CDR3 consists of 15 residues. The CDR3: CSVELGRGQRGEQYF. CDR3 in DNA: TGCAGCGTTGAGCTAGGACGAGGCCAAAGGGGTGAGCAGTACTTC.

As for this clone: A read error may produce the germline difference seen at one junction end. The chain is built from TRBV28 and TRBJ2-3; D is uncertain. CDR3 length equals 14 residues. Germline V gene data show CDR1 as MDHEN and CDR2 as SYDVKM. CDR3 protein: CAISPRGRTDTQYF. The CDR3 DNA sequence: TGTGCCATCAGTCCCCGAGGAAGGACAGATACGCAGTATTTT.

V usage is TRBV19 and J usage is TRBJ1-1, with a tentative D call TRBD1 (6 bases). CDR3 length equals 14 residues. V dropped 8 bases and J dropped 6 bases, with 19 bases sitting between them. Germline CDR1 LNHDA, CDR2 SQIVND (reference sequence). Here the CDR3 DNA reads TGTGCCAGTCGACAACAGGGTCAGCCTGCTGAAGCTTTCTTT. Translating gives CASRQQGQPAEAFF. The entire variable domain, with the rest obtained from reference TRBV19 and TRBJ1-1, is as follows: DGGITQSPKYLFRKEGQNVTLSCEQNLNHDAMYWYRQDPGQGLRLIYYSQIVNDFQKGDIAEGYSVSREKKESFPLTVTSAQKNPTAFYLCASRQQGQPAEAFFGQGTRLTVV.

V gene TRBV19 combines with J gene TRBJ1-5, with D possibly being TRBD1 (5 bases). Germline CDR1 LNHDA, CDR2 SQIVND (reference sequence). Deletions cut 3 bases from V and 4 bases from J, with 13 bases between. This CDR3 has 15 amino acids. The CDR3 DNA reads TGTGCCAGTAGTATTGGTAACAGGATGAATCAGCCCCAGCATTTT. Translating gives CASSIGNRMNQPQHF.

This clone appeared once. V gene TRBV29-1 combines with J gene TRBJ2-5, with a weak D call TRBD1 (5 bases). In germline, CDR1 is SQVTM, CDR2 ANQGSEA. CDR3 size: 11 residues. Trimming stripped 5 bases from V and 5 bases from J, with 9 bases between. The CDR3 loop is CSVQGWETQYF. The CDR3 region has the DNA TGCAGCGTTCAGGGATGGGAGACCCAGTACTTC.

The chain links TRBV9 to TRBJ2-5; D unresolved. Per germline, CDR1 SGDLS and CDR2 YYNGEE. The CDR3 runs 14 residues. Trimming pared 0 bases from V and 6 bases from J, leaving 12 bases between. The CDR3 DNA is TGTGCCAGCAGCGTAGGTGGTAGTCCCCAGACCCAGTACTTC. Translating it yields CASSVGGSPQTQYF.

The rearrangement joins TRBV6-1 to TRBJ1-2, with D hard to call. With 1 base removed from V and 7 bases from J, the gap between germline ends came to 4 bases. The CDR3 is 11 residues long. Germline CDR1 reads MNHNS; CDR2 reads SASEGT. The CDR3 DNA sequence: TGTGCCAGCAGTGAAGTTCTTGGCTACACCTTC. Encoded protein: CASSEVLGYTF.

This chain connects TRBV19 to TRBJ2-5; 7 nucleotides match TRBD2. Germline-derived CDR1 and CDR2 are LNHDA and SQIVND (reference sequence). This CDR3 contains 16 residues. J gave up 5 bases and V 0 bases, and 9 bases lay outside the gene matches. The CDR3 here is CASSIDRGSWRETQYF. The CDR3 DNA reads TGTGCCAGTAGTATAGATCGCGGGAGCTGGAGGGAGACCCAGTACTTC.

The rearrangement joins TRBV19 to TRBJ2-1; no clear D gene. V gave up 3 bases and J gave up 4 bases, with 13 bases separating them. Germline CDR1 LNHDA, CDR2 SQIVND (reference sequence). This CDR3 comprises 15 residues. CDR3: CASSITGSGYNEQFF. CDR3 in DNA: TGTGCCAGTAGTATTACCGGGTCCGGTTACAATGAGCAGTTCTTC. The entire variable domain, with the rest obtained from reference TRBV19 and TRBJ2-1, is as follows: DGGITQSPKYLFRKEGQNVTLSCEQNLNHDAMYWYRQDPGQGLRLIYYSQIVNDFQKGDIAEGYSVSREKKESFPLTVTSAQKNPTAFYLCASSITGSGYNEQFFGPGTRLTVL.

The chain is built from TRBV7-3 and TRBJ2-2, with 12 bases aligning to TRBD2. CDR3 length: 17 amino acids. After removal of 1 base from V and 6 bases from J, the junction contained 6 bases not matched to a gene. The germline V gene has CDR1 SGHTA and CDR2 FQGTGA. Here the CDR3 reads CASSLMASGRVSGELFF. CDR3 DNA: TGTGCCAGCAGCTTAATGGCTAGCGGGAGGGTATCCGGGGAGCTGTTTTTT.

The chain joins TRBV28 to TRBJ1-4, with 7 positions matching TRBD1. The CDR3 loop spans 16 amino acids. The V gene end was trimmed by 4 bases and the J gene end by 6 bases; junction bases not matched to a gene: 11. Germline loops: CDR1 MDHEN, CDR2 SYDVKM. The CDR3 DNA sequence: TGTGCCAGCAGTTCGAGGAAAGGGGGCCTGTATGAAAAACTGTTTTTT. Its translation: CASSSRKGGLYEKLFF.

This chain connects TRBV25-1 to TRBJ2-3; TRBD1 matches at 10 bases. Trimming removed 3 bases from V and 0 bases from J; junction bases left unmatched: 0. There are 15 residues in the CDR3. CDR1 and CDR2 from the germline V gene are MGHDK and SYGVNS. CDR3 sequence (DNA): TGTGCCAGCAGTGAGGGACAGGGGAGCACAGATACGCAGTATTTT. It specifies CASSEGQGSTDTQYF.

This sequence joins TRBV7-9 and TRBJ1-1, with D unclear. The CDR3 extends over 14 amino acids. Germline CDR1 SEHNR, CDR2 FQNEAQ (reference sequence). V dropped 3 bases and J dropped 1 base, with 9 bases sitting between them. CDR3 residues: CASSFFAGNTEAFF. The CDR3 DNA reads TGTGCCAGCAGCTTTTTCGCCGGGAACACTGAAGCTTTCTTT.

Regarding this clone: The sample carries other DNA sequences with the same CDR3. V gene TRBV5-1 combines with J gene TRBJ2-7; 9 positions agree with TRBD1. Germline V lookup: CDR1 SGHRS, CDR2 YFSETQ. The CDR3 contains 14 residues. After removal of 4 bases from V and 1 base from J, the junction contained 3 bases not matched to a gene. CDR3 amino acids: CASSPGQGSYEQYF. DNA for the CDR3: TGCGCCAGCAGCCCCGGACAGGGGTCCTACGAGCAGTACTTC.